This T cell receptor beta chain derives from a study of CD8 T cells in ankylosing spondylitis. Concerning this clonotype itself: Its specificity is unknown.

TCRdb re-derived calls from the 5' RACE reads in MiXCR, one entry per CDR3 protein. There are approximately 260,000 distinct CDR3 sequences in the sample; 18% occur only once, and around a third lies in the top ten. Study-wide points: There was reportedly significant enrichment of clones that were disease-linked in matched ankylosing spondylitis synovial fluid.

Germline CDR1 and CDR2: SGHRS and YFSETQ. The CDR3 runs 16 residues. The V segment lost 0 bases and the J segment 4 bases; nucleotides outside the gene matches: 8. The chain is built from TRBV5-1 and TRBJ2-7; TRBD2 agrees at 9 bases. The specimen sequenced was blood, either unsorted or a sorted T cell fraction (not recorded which). This clonotype was obtained from a male donor with ankylosing spondylitis or in good health (not recorded which). CDR3 nucleotide sequence: TGCGCCAGCAGCTTGGATCCGCTAGCGGGACGATACGAGCAGTACTTC. It yields the protein CASSLDPLAGRYEQYF.